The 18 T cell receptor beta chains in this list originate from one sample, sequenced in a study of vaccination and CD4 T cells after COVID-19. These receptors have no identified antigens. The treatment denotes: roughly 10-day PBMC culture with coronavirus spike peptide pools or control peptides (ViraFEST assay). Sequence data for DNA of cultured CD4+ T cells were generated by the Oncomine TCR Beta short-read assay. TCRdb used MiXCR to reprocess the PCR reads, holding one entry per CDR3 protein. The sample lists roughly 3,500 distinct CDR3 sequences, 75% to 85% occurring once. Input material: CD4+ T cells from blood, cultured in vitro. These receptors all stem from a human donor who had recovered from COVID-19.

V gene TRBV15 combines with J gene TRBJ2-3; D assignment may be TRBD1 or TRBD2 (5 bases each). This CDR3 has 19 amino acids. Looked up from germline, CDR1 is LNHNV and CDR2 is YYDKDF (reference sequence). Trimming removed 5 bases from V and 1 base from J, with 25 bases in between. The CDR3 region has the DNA TGTGCCACCAGCCCATCGGACACGGGGATGACCTACGGCACAGATACGCAGTATTTT. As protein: CATSPSDTGMTYGTDTQYF.

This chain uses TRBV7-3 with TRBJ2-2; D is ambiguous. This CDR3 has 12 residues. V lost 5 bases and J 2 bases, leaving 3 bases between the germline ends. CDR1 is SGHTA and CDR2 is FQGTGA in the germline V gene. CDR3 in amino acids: CASSPNTGELFF. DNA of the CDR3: TGTGCCAGCAGCCCCAACACCGGGGAGCTGTTTTTT.

CDR3 sequence reads: CASRAGGGTEAFF. The CDR3 DNA sequence: TGTGCCAGCAGAGCAGGAGGAGGTACTGAAGCTTTCTTT. V gene TRBV2 combines with J gene TRBJ1-1, with no clear D. Trimming cost V 6 bases and J 5 bases, with 13 bases left between them. The CDR3 spans 13 residues. CDR1 SNHLY and CDR2 FYNNEI come from the germline V gene.

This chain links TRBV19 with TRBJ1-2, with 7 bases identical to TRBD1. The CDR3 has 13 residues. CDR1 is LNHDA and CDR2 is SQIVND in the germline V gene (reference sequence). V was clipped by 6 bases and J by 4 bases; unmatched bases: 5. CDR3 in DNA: TGTGCCAGTAGCGTACAGGGGACCTATGGCTACACCTTC. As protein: CASSVQGTYGYTF.

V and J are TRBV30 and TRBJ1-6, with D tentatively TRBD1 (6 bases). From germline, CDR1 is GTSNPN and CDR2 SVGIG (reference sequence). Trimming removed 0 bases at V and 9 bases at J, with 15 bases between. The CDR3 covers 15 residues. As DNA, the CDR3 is TGTGCCTGGAGTGTACGGGGGGCTATTGGTTCACCCCTCCACTTT. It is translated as CAWSVRGAIGSPLHF.

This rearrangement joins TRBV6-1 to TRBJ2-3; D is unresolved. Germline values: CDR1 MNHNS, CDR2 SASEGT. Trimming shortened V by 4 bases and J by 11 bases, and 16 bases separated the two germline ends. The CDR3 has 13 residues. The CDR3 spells CASSAPPTKEQYF. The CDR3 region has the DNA TGTGCCAGCAGTGCCCCCCCGACAAAAGAGCAGTATTTT.

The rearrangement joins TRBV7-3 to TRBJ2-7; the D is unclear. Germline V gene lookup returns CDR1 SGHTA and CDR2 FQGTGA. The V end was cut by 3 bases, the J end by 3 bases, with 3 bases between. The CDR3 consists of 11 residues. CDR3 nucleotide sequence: TGTGCCAGCAGCTTGGACTACGAGCAGTACTTC. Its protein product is CASSLDYEQYF.

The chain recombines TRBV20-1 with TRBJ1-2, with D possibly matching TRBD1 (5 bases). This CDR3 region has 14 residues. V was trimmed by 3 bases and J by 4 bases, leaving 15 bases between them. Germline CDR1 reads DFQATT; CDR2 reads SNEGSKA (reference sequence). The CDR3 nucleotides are TGCAGTGCTAGCCCGTCCAGGGTGGCCTATGGCTACACCTTC. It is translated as CSASPSRVAYGYTF.

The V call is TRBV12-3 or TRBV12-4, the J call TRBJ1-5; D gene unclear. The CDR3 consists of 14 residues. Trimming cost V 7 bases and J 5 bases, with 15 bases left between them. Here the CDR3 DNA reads TGTGCCAGCACCCTAGACAAGGCTTATCAGCCCCAGCATTTT. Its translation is CASTLDKAYQPQHF.

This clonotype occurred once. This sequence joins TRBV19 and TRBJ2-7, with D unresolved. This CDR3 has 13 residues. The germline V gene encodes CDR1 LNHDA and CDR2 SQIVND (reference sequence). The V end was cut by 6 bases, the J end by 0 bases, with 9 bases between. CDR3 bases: TGTGCCAGTAGCGGACCCAGCTCCTACGAGCAGTACTTC. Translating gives CASSGPSSYEQYF.

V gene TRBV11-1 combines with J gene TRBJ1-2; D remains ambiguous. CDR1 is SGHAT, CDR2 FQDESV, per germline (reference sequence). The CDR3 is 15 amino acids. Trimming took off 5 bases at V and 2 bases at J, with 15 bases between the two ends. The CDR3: CASSISGSINYGYTF. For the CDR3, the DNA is TGTGCCAGCAGCATATCAGGAAGCATCAACTATGGCTACACCTTC.

The CDR3 protein is CATSDPGSNYGYTF. Written as DNA, the CDR3 is TGTGCCACCAGTGACCCCGGGTCTAACTATGGCTACACCTTC. This chain links TRBV24-1 with TRBJ1-2; the D is unclear. The germline V gene encodes CDR1 KGHDR and CDR2 SFDVKD. V was pared by 4 bases and J by 0 bases, with 8 bases between. The CDR3 contains 14 residues.

The CDR3 is CASSLGGENYGYTF. CDR3 in DNA: TGCGCCAGCAGCTTGGGAGGGGAGAACTATGGCTACACCTTC. J is TRBJ1-2 and V is TRBV5-1; D possibly corresponds to TRBD1 (5 bases). The V end was cut by 0 bases, the J end by 2 bases, with 8 bases between. CDR3 size: 14 residues. Germline assignment: CDR1 SGHRS and CDR2 YFSETQ.

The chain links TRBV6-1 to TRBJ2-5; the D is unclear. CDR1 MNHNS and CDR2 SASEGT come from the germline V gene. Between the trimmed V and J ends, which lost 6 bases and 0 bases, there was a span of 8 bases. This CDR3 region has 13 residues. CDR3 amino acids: CASRPHDQETQYF. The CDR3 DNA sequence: TGTGCCAGCAGGCCTCATGACCAAGAGACCCAGTACTTC.

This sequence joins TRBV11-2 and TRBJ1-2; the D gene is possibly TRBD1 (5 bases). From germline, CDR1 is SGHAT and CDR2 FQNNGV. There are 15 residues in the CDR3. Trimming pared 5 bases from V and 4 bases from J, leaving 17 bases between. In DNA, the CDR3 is TGTGCCAGCAGCACCCAGGGTATCGGGAGCTATGGCTACACCTTC. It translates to CASSTQGIGSYGYTF.

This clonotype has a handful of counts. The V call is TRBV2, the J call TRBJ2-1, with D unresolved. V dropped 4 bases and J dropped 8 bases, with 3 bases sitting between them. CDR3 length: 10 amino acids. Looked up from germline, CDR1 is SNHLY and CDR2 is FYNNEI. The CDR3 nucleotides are TGTGCCAGCAGTGTCTATGAGCAGTTCTTC. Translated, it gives CASSVYEQFF.

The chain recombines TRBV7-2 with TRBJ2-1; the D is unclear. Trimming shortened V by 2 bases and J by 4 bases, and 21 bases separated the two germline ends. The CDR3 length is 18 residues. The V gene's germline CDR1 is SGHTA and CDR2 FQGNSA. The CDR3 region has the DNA TGTGCCAGCAGCTTATTTAGTGCCAGCCTTTTGGCGTACAATGAGCAGTTCTTC. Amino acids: CASSLFSASLLAYNEQFF.

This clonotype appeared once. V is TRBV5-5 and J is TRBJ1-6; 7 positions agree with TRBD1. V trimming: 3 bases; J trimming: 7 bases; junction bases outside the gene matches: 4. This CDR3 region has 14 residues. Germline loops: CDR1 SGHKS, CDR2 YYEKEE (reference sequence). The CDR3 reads CASSWPGQNSPLHF. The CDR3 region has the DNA TGTGCCAGCAGCTGGCCGGGACAGAATTCACCCCTCCACTTT.